This TCR beta chain appears in the sequencing data of a study of blood T cells in healthy people across ages. Using a J-beta primer mix together with a sample-barcoded 5' primer, a second PCR was run for 7 to 11 cycles. TCRdb independently ran MiXCR on the 5' RACE reads; one entry per CDR3 protein. The table shows hundreds of thousands of distinct CDR3 sequences, with 32% occurring only once. There are a few counts of this clonotype. There are 14 residues in the CDR3. The V gene lost 1 base and the J gene lost 11 bases, with 15 bases spanning the gap. Looked up from germline, CDR1 is SEHNR and CDR2 is FQNEAQ (reference sequence).

The receptor comes from an elderly woman in good health. The V and J genes are TRBV7-9 and TRBJ2-1; tentative D call: TRBD1 (6 bases). The sample was blood. The CDR3 sequence: CASSLGTAWGKQFF. The CDR3 nucleotides are TGTGCCAGCAGCTTAGGGACAGCGTGGGGCAAGCAGTTCTTC.